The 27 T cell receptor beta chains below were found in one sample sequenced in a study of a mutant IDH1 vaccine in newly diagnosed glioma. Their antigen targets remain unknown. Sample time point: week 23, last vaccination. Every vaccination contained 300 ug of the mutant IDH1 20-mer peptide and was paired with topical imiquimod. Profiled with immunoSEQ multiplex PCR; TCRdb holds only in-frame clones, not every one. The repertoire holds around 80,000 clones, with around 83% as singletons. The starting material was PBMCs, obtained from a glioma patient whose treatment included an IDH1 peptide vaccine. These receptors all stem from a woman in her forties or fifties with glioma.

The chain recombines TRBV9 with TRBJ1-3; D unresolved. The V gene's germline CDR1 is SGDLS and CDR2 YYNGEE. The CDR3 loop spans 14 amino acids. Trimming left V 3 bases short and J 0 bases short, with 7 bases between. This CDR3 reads CASSGRTSGNTIYF. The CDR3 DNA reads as TGTGCCAGCAGCGGACGGACCTCTGGAAACACCATATATTTT.

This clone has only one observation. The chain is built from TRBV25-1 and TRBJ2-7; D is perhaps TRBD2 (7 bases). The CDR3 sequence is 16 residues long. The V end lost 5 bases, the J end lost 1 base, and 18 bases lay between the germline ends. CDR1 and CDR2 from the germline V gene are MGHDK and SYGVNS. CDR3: CASSPRGGKWSYEQYF. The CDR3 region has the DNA TGTGCCAGCAGTCCAAGGGGGGGGAAGTGGTCCTACGAGCAGTACTTC.

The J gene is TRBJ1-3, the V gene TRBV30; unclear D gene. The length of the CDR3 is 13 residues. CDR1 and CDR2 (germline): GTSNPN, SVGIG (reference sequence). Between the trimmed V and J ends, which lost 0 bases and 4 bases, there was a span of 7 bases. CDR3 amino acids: CAWSVRIGNTIYF. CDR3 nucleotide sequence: TGTGCCTGGAGTGTACGCATCGGAAACACCATATATTTT.

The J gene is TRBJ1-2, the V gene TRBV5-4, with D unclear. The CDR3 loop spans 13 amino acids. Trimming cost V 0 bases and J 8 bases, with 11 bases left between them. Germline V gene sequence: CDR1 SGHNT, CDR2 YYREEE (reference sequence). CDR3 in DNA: TGTGCCAGCAGCTTGGACAGCTCTAGGGGCTACACCTTC. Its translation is CASSLDSSRGYTF.

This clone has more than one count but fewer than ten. The CDR3 here is CASSVGTDIRNTEAFF. CDR3 in DNA: TGTGCCAGCAGCGTGGGGACAGACATTCGGAACACTGAAGCTTTCTTT. This chain connects TRBV5-6 to TRBJ1-1, with TRBD1 identical over 7 bases. Germline assignment: CDR1 SGHDT and CDR2 YYEEEE. V lost 4 bases to trimming and J lost 1 base; unmatched junction nucleotides: 10. There are 16 residues in the CDR3. The full variable domain, in which reference TRBV5-6 and TRBJ1-1 provide the parts outside the CDR3, is DAGVTQSPTHLIKTRGQQVTLRCSPKSGHDTVSWYQQALGQGPQFIFQYYEEEERQRGNFPDRFSGHQFPNYSSELNVNALLLGDSALYLCASSVGTDIRNTEAFFGQGTRLTVV.

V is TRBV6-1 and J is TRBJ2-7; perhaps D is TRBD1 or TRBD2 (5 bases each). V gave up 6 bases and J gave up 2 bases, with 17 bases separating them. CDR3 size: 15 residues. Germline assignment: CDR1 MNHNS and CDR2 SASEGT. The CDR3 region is CASSMGVRTTYEQYF. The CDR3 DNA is TGTGCCAGCAGCATGGGGGTACGAACAACCTACGAGCAGTACTTC.

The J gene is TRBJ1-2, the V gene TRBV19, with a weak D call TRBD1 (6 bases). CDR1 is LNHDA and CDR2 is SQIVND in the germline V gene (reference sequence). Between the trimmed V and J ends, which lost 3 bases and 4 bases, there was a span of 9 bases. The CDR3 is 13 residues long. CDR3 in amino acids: CASSIVGAYGYTF. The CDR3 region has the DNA TGTGCCAGTAGTATTGTGGGGGCCTATGGCTACACCTTC.

The CDR3 DNA follows: TGCGCCAGCGAGCGGGAGGGCCAGAATGAGCAGTTCTTC. It is translated as CASEREGQNEQFF. The V call is TRBV5-1, the J call TRBJ2-1, with TRBD2 matching over 10 bases. Trimming took 7 bases from V and 7 from J; bases not matched to a gene: 5. This CDR3 is 13 amino acids long. CDR1 is SGHRS, CDR2 YFSETQ, per germline.

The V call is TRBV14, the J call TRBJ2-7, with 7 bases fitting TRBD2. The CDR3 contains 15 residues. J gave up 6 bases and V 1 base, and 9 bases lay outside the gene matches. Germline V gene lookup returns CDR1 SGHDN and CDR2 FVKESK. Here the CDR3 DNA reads TGTGCCAGCAGCCAAGTCGGGACGGGGGGTTCCGAGCAGTACTTC. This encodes CASSQVGTGGSEQYF.

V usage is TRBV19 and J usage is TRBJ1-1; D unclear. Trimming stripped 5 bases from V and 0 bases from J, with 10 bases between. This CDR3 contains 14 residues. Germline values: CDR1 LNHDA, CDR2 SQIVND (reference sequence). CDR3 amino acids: CASSVGLMNTEAFF. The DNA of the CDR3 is TGTGCCAGTAGTGTCGGACTCATGAACACTGAAGCTTTCTTT.

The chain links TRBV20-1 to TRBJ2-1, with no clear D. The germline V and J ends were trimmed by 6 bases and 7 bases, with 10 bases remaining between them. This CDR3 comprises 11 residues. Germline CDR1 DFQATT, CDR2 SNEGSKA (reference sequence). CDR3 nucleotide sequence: TGCAGTGCCACCGTCTTAAATGAGCAGTTCTTC. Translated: CSATVLNEQFF.

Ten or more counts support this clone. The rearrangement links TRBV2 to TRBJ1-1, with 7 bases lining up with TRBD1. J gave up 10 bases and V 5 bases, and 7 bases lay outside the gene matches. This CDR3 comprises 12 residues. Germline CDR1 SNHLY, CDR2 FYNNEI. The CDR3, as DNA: TGTGCCAGCAGTACACGGACAGGAGCAGCTTTCTTT. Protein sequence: CASSTRTGAAFF. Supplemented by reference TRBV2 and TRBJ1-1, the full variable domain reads EPEVTQTPSHQVTQMGQEVILRCVPISNHLYFYWYRQILGQKVEFLVSFYNNEISEKSEIFDDQFSVERPDGSNFTLKIRSTKLEDSAMYFCASSTRTGAAFFGQGTRLTVV.

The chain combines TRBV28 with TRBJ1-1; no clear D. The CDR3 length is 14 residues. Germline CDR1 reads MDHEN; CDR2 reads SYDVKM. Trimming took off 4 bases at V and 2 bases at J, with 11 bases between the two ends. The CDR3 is CASSSINTNTEAFF. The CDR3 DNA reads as TGTGCCAGCAGTTCCATCAACACCAACACTGAAGCTTTCTTT.

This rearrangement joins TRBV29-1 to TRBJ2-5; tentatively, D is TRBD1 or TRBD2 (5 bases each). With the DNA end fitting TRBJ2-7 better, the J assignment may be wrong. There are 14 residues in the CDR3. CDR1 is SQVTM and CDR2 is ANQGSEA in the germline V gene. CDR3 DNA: TGCAGCGTTGCCCCTGAGGGGAAGGGCTACGAGCAGTACTTC. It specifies CSVAPEGKGYEQYF.

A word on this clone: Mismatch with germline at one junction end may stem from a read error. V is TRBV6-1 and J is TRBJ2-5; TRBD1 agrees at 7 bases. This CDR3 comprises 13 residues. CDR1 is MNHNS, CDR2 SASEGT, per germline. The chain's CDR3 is CASSQGQQGTQYF. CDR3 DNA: TGTGCCAGCAGCCAGGGACAGCAAGGGACCCAGTACTTC.

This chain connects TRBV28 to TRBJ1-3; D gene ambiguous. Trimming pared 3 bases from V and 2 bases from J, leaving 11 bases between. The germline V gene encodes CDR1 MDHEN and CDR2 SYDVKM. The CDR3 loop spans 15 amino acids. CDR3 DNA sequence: TGTGCCAGCAGTTTGTGGGGATCGGCTGGAAACACCATATATTTT. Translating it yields CASSLWGSAGNTIYF.

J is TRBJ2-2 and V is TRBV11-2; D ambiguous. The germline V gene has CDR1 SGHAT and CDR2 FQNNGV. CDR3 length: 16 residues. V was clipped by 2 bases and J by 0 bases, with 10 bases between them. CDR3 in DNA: TGTGCCAGCAGCTTATACCGGAACGCGAACACCGGGGAGCTGTTTTTT. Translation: CASSLYRNANTGELFF.

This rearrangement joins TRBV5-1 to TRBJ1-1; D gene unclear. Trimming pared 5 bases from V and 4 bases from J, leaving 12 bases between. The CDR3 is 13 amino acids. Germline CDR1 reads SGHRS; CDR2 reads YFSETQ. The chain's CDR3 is CASRSDGSTEAFF. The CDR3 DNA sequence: TGCGCCAGCAGGTCGGACGGGAGCACTGAAGCTTTCTTT.

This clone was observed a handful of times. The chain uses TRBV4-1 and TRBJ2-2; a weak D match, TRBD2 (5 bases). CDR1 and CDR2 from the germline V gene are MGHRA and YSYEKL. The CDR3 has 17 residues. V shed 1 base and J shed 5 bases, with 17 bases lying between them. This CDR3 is CASSQVDMGLATGELFF. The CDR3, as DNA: TGCGCCAGCAGCCAAGTAGATATGGGTCTAGCTACCGGGGAGCTGTTTTTT.

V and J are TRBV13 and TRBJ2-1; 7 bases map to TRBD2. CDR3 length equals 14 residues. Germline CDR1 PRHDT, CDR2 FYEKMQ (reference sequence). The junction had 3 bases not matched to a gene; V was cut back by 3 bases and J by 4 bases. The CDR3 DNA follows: TGTGCCAGCAGCTTCACCGGGAGGTACAATGAGCAGTTCTTC. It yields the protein CASSFTGRYNEQFF.

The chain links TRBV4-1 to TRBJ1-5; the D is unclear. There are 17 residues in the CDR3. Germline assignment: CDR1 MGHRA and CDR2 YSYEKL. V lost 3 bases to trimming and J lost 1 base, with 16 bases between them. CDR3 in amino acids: CASSHPARGRSNQPQHF. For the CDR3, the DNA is TGCGCCAGCAGCCACCCCGCGCGGGGTAGGAGCAATCAGCCCCAGCATTTT.

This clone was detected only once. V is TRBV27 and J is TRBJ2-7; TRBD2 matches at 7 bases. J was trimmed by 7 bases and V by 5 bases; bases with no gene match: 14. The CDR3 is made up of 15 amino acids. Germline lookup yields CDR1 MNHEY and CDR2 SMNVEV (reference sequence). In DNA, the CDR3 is TGTGCCAGCAGTCGGGGACTAACTCTCCGGGAGGAGCAGTACTTC. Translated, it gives CASSRGLTLREEQYF.

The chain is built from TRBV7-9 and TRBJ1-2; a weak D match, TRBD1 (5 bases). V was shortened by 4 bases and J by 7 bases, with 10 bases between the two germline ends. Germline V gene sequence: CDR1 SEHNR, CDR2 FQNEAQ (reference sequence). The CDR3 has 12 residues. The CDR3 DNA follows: TGTGCCAGCAGCTCCCCAGGGTTTGGCTACACCTTC. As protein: CASSSPGFGYTF.

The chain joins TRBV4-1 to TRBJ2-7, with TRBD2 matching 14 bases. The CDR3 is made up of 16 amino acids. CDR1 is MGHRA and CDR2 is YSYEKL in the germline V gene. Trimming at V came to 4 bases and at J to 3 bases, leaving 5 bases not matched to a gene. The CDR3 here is CASSLGTSGRSYEQYF. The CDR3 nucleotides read TGCGCCAGCAGCCTTGGGACTAGCGGGAGAAGCTACGAGCAGTACTTC.

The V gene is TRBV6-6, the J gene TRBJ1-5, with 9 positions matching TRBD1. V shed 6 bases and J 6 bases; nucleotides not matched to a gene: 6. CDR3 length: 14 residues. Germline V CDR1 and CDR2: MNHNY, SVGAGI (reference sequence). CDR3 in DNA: TGTGCCAGCAGACGAACAGGGGGCGGTCAGCCCCAGCATTTT. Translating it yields CASRRTGGGQPQHF.

The CDR3 nucleotides are TGTGCCAGCAGTTTGCCCCTGGGGGGTAATGAGCAGTTCTTC. This sequence encodes CASSLPLGGNEQFF. The chain recombines TRBV28 with TRBJ2-1; D is perhaps TRBD2 (6 bases). The CDR3 is 14 amino acids. The germline V gene has CDR1 MDHEN and CDR2 SYDVKM. The V end was cut by 3 bases, the J end by 7 bases, with 13 bases between.

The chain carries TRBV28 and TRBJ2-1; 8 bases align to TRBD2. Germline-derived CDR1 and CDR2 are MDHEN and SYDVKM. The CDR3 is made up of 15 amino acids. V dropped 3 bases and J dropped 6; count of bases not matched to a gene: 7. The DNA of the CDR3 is TGTGCCAGCAGTTTTCGAGCGGGAGCGAGCAATGAGCAGTTCTTC. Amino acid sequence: CASSFRAGASNEQFF.